The 10 T cell receptor beta chains below all came from one sample that was sequenced in a study of chemoradiotherapy in HPV16-positive cancers. The data were produced by immunoSEQ multiplex PCR, yet TCRdb's version contains in-frame clones alone and is incomplete. The sample has fewer than 1,400 clones; about 82% are singletons. Sample: tumor tissue, taken from a patient who underwent chemoradiotherapy. The receptors were gathered from a human donor with HPV-associated anogenital cancer.

This clone was found once. The chain carries TRBV25-1 and TRBJ1-6; perhaps TRBD1 as D (5 bases). Germline-derived CDR1 and CDR2 are MGHDK and SYGVNS. The V end was cut by 4 bases, the J end by 7 bases, with 14 bases between. This CDR3 has 15 residues. CDR3 DNA: TGTGCCAGCAGTGCCCGACAGCTACGAAATTCACCCCTCCACTTT. Residues: CASSARQLRNSPLHF.

This clone is hyperexpanded. This sequence joins TRBV12-5 and TRBJ1-2; D may be TRBD1 (6 bases). CDR1 and CDR2 (germline): LGHNT, FRNRAP. V lost 1 base and J 6 bases, leaving 18 bases between the germline ends. The CDR3 spans 16 residues. The CDR3 sequence is CASGLDQGTLNHGYTF. CDR3 in DNA: TGTGCTAGTGGTTTGGACCAGGGGACCCTGAACCATGGCTACACCTTC.

In its sample, this clone was seen once. The CDR3, as DNA: TGTGCCAGCAGCCAAGGAGGACAAAATAATGAAAAACTGTTTTTT. Protein sequence: CASSQGGQNNEKLFF. The genes are TRBV4-2 and TRBJ1-4; D might be TRBD1 (5 bases). Germline V CDR1 and CDR2: LGHNA, YNFKEQ. V was shortened by 1 base and J by 4 bases, with 10 bases between the two germline ends. This CDR3 is built from 15 residues.

This rearrangement joins TRBV18 to TRBJ2-7; maybe TRBD2 (6 bases). Between the trimmed V and J ends, which lost 4 bases and 2 bases, there was a span of 15 bases. Germline V gene sequence: CDR1 KGHSH, CDR2 LQKENI. The CDR3 is 15 amino acids. In nucleotides, the CDR3 is TGTGCCAGCTCACTGGACCAGGCGGGGCCCTACGAGCAGTACTTC. Translating gives CASSLDQAGPYEQYF.

The sample holds a few counts of this clone. The genes are TRBV10-3 and TRBJ1-5; a weak D match, TRBD1 (5 bases). In germline, CDR1 is ENHRY, CDR2 SYGVKD. Trimming left V 8 bases short and J 4 bases short, with 12 bases between. This CDR3 has 13 amino acids. The CDR3 DNA reads as TGTGCCATCGGAGCCAGGGCGAATCAGCCCCAGCATTTT. It encodes CAIGARANQPQHF.

The chain employs TRBV30 and TRBJ1-1; tentative D call: TRBD1 (5 bases). Germline V gene sequence: CDR1 GTSNPN, CDR2 SVGIG (reference sequence). The CDR3 contains 12 residues. V was pared by 5 bases and J by 1 base, with 8 bases between. The CDR3 here is CAWGGKNTEAFF. The CDR3 nucleotides read TGTGCCTGGGGGGGGAAGAACACTGAAGCTTTCTTT.

This chain uses TRBV5-6 with TRBJ2-5, with no clear D. Germline V gene lookup returns CDR1 SGHDT and CDR2 YYEEEE. The ends were cut back, 3 bases at V and 2 bases at J, with 11 bases in the middle. This CDR3 is built from 14 residues. The DNA of the CDR3 is TGTGCCAGCAGCTCTGAAGATTCTCAAGAGACCCAGTACTTC. Its translation is CASSSEDSQETQYF.

The rearrangement links TRBV2 to TRBJ2-1; TRBD1 is a possible D gene (6 bases). This CDR3 has 13 residues. The V and J ends lost 7 bases and 4 bases respectively, with 11 bases between them. The germline CDR1 and CDR2 sequences are SNHLY and FYNNEI. In DNA, the CDR3 is TGTGCCAGCACGGGACACCAATACAATGAGCAGTTCTTC. Its translation: CASTGHQYNEQFF. Combining the CDR3 with reference TRBV2 and TRBJ2-1 gives the whole variable domain EPEVTQTPSHQVTQMGQEVILRCVPISNHLYFYWYRQILGQKVEFLVSFYNNEISEKSEIFDDQFSVERPDGSNFTLKIRSTKLEDSAMYFCASTGHQYNEQFFGPGTRLTVL.

The chain uses TRBV28 and TRBJ1-1; D gene unclear. The V gene lost 3 bases and the J gene lost 2 bases, with 7 bases spanning the gap. CDR3 length: 13 residues. Germline V lookup: CDR1 MDHEN, CDR2 SYDVKM. The CDR3 DNA reads TGTGCCAGCAGTTTTATGGTTAACACTGAAGCTTTCTTT. This encodes CASSFMVNTEAFF.

This clone is categorized as large. The chain links TRBV27 to TRBJ2-1; D unclear. V was cut by 2 bases and J by 8 bases, with 13 bases left in between. The CDR3 has 14 residues. Germline V gene sequence: CDR1 MNHEY, CDR2 SMNVEV (reference sequence). This CDR3 reads CASSLGPRAHEQFF. The CDR3 bases are TGTGCCAGCAGTTTAGGTCCGCGCGCCCATGAGCAGTTCTTC.